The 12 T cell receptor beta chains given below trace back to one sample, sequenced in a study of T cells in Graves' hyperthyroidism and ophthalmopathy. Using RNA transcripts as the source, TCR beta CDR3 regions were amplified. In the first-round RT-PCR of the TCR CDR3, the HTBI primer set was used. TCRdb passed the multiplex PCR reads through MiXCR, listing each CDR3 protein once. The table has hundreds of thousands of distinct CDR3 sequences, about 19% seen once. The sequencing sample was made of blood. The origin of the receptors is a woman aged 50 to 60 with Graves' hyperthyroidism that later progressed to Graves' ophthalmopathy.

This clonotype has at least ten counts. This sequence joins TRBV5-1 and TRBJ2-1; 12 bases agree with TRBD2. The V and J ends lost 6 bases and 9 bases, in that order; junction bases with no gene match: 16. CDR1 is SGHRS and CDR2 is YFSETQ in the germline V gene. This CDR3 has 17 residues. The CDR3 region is CASTRGSSGGDRSEQFF. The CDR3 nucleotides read TGCGCCAGCACACGGGGCTCTAGCGGGGGGGACCGGAGTGAGCAGTTCTTC. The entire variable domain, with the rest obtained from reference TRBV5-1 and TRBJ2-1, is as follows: KAGVTQTPRYLIKTRGQQVTLSCSPISGHRSVSWYQQTPGQGLQFLFEYFSETQRNKGNFPGRFSGRQFSNSRSEMNVSTLELGDSALYLCASTRGSSGGDRSEQFFGPGTRLTVL.

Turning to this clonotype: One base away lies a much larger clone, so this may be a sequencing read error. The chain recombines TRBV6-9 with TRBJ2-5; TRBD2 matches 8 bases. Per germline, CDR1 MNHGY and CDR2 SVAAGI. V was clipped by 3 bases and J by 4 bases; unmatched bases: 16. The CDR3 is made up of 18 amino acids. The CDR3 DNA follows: TGTGCCAGCAGTTACACGGCCCAACGGCGGGGGGCGGGAGAGACCCAGTACTTC. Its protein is CASSYTAQRRGAGETQYF.

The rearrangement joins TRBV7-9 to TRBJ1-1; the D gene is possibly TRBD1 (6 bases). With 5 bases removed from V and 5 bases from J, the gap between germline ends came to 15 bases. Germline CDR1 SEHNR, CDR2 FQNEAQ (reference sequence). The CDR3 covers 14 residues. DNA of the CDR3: TGTGCCAGCAGCGAACAGGGTGAGGGGACTGAAGCTTTCTTT. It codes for CASSEQGEGTEAFF.

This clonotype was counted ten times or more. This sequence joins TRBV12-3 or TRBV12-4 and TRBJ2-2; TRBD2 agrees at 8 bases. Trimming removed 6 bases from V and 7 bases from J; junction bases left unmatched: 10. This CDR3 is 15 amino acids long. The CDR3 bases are TGTGCCAGCAGATCCGGGACTAGGGGCCTCGGGGAGCTGTTTTTT. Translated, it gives CASRSGTRGLGELFF.

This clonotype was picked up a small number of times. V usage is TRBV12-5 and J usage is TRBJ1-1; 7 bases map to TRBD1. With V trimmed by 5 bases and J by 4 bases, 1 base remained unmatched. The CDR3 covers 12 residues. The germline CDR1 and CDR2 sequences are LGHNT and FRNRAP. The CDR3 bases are TGTGCTAGTGGTCCAGGGGGCACTGAAGCTTTCTTT. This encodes CASGPGGTEAFF.

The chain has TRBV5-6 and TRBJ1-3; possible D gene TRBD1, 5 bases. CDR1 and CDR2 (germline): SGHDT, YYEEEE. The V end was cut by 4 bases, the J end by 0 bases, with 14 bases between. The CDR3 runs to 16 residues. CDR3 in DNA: TGTGCCAGCAGCCCCCTCCAGGGATTCTCTGGAAACACCATATATTTT. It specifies CASSPLQGFSGNTIYF.

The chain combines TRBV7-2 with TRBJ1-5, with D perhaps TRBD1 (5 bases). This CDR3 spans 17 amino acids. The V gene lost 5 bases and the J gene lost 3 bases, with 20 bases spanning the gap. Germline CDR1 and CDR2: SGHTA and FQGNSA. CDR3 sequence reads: CASSAILSGVSNQPQHF. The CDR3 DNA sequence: TGTGCCAGCAGCGCCATTCTCTCGGGGGTCTCCAATCAGCCCCAGCATTTT.

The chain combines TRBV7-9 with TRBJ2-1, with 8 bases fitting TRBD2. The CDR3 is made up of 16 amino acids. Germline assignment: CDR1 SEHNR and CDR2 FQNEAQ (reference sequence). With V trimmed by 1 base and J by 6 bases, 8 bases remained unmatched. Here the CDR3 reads CASSLEGGGPLNEQFF. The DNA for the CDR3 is TGTGCCAGCAGCTTAGAGGGCGGGGGGCCCCTCAATGAGCAGTTCTTC.

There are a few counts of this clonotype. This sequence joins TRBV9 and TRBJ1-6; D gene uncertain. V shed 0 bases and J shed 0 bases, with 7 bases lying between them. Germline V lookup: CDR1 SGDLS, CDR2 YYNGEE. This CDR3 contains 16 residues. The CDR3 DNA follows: TGTGCCAGCAGCGTAGATCCGAGCTCCTATAATTCACCCCTCCACTTT. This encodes CASSVDPSSYNSPLHF.

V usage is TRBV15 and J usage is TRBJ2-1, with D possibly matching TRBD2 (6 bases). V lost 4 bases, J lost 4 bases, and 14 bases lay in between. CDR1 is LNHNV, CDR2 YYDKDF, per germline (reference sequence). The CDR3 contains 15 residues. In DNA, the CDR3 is TGTGCCACCAGCAAATCCGTTGGAGGGTACAATGAGCAGTTCTTC. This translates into CATSKSVGGYNEQFF.

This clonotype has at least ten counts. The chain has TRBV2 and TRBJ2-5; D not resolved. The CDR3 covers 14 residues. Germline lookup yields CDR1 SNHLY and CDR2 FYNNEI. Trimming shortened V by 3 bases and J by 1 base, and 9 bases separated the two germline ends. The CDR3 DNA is TGTGCCAGCAGTGAGGTTAGAGTCCAAGAGACCCAGTACTTC. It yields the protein CASSEVRVQETQYF.

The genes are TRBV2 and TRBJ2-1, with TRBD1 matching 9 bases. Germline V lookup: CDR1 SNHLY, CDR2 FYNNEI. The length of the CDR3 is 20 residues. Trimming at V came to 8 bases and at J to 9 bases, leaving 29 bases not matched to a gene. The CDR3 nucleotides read TGTGCCAGCCTGGACAGGGGCCCCGGGGACACCGAGGGTCAGGCATTTGAGCAGTTCTTC. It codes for CASLDRGPGDTEGQAFEQFF.